This TCR beta chain was identified in a study of T-cell memory formation after mild COVID-19. Looked up from germline, CDR1 is KGHDR and CDR2 is SFDVKD. The CDR3 covers 13 residues. V was trimmed by 8 bases and J by 1 base, leaving 8 bases between them. TCRdb reprocessed the 5' RACE reads with MiXCR, giving one entry per CDR3 protein. The data contain around 400,000 distinct CDR3 sequences, about 24% of them singletons. The sequenced sample was PBMCs or a T cell subset sorted from them (not recorded which). The clonotype originates from an adult woman who had mild COVID-19 (a few samples of this study predate the infection). Cell type and time point are not known. The V and J genes are TRBV24-1 and TRBJ1-5; D perhaps matches TRBD1 (6 bases). CDR3 sequence: CATKQGSNQPQHF. The CDR3 nucleotides are TGTGCCACCAAACAGGGAAGCAATCAGCCCCAGCATTTT.